Listed below are T cell receptor beta chains from one sample, sequenced in a study of T cells after somatic rescue of genetic block. Some clones are missing from TCRdb's copy, which holds only in-frame ones; the method was immunoSEQ multiplex PCR. The table includes about 67,000 clones, under 95% detected once. The sequencing sample was made of peripheral blood mononuclear cells (PBMCs). The receptors originated from a middle-aged man. The CDR3 runs from the conserved cysteine through the conserved F or W. Expanded clones are given a class, and other clones once, few, many or no size at all.

v_call,cdr3_length,clone_size,cdr3_aa
TRBV2,19,-,CASSAEVLGREGRTDTQYF
TRBV5-6,14,-,CASSLVGIGSPLHF
TRBV25-1,10,few,CASRGDEQYF
TRBV9,13,-,CASSTRQGYGYTF
TRBV27,16,-,CASSFRLAGVGGEQFF
TRBV29-1,11,-,CSVVRGGEQYF
TRBV27,15,-,CASSLRGRRNTEAFF
TRBV27,15,-,CASSLSAGVPYEQYF
TRBV28,14,once,CASRTHSGSYEQYF
TRBV27,13,-,CASNGKNTGELFF
TRBV7-3,15,-,CASSLNGRNTGELFF
TRBV11-2,14,-,CASSPIREAGELFF
TRBV6-9,15,-,CASSYSRGYSYEQYF
TRBV5-6,16,-,CASSHRGGPTPGEQYF
TRBV2,13,-,CAVTGTGNEKLFF
TRBV11-2,15,once,CASSLWGNTYNEQFF